This is a list of T cell receptor beta chains from one sample in a study of T cells in Graves' hyperthyroidism and ophthalmopathy. Each CDR3 protein is one row after TCRdb ran MiXCR on the multiplex PCR reads. The table records fewer than 450,000 distinct CDR3 sequences, around a sixth of them present only once. Sample: blood. The receptors originated from a man between 18 and 29 years old with Graves' ophthalmopathy. Each CDR3 is given with its conserved first and last residue. A D gene is named only where the DNA matches it firmly. Clone size, where shown, is once, few, many, or a class for clones that have expanded.

size	V	J	D	CDR3	DNA
-	TRBV18	TRBJ1-1	-	CASSQGPPADTEAFF	TGTGCCAGCTCACAGGGTCCTCCAGCGGACACTGAAGCTTTCTTT
few	TRBV7-8	TRBJ1-1	TRBD1	CASSSTRDRGLEAFF	TGTGCCAGCAGCTCAACCCGGGACAGGGGGCTTGAAGCTTTCTTT
many	TRBV3-1	TRBJ1-1	-	CASSQRATNTEAFF	TGTGCCAGCAGCCAGAGGGCTACGAACACTGAAGCTTTCTTT
many	TRBV3-1	TRBJ1-5	TRBD1	CASSPDRGPPQPQHF	TGTGCCAGCAGCCCCGACAGGGGTCCCCCTCAGCCCCAGCATTTT
few	TRBV24-1	TRBJ1-5	-	CATSDPTTSNQPQHF	TGTGCCACCAGTGACCCTACAACTAGCAATCAGCCCCAGCATTTT
many	TRBV3-1	TRBJ1-2	-	CASSQVPIGTGYTF	TGTGCCAGCAGCCAAGTCCCCATCGGGACTGGCTACACCTTC
many	TRBV9	TRBJ1-2	TRBD1	CASRGTDGYTF	TGTGCCAGCAGAGGGACAGATGGCTACACCTTC
few	TRBV7-6	TRBJ2-3	-	CASSFLTGAADTQYF	TGTGCCAGCAGCTTCTTGACGGGGGCAGCAGATACGCAGTATTTT
-	TRBV19	TRBJ2-7	-	CASSIGRAYEQYF	TGTGCCAGTAGTATTGGGAGAGCTTACGAGCAGTACTTC
few	TRBV2	TRBJ1-4	TRBD1	CASSGQGLNEKLFF	TGTGCCAGCAGCGGACAGGGATTGAATGAAAAACTGTTTTTT
-	TRBV7-3	TRBJ2-3	-	CASSLDGITQYF	TGTGCCAGCAGCCTTGACGGGATAACGCAGTATTTT
-	TRBV5-1	TRBJ1-4	-	CASSSAGTGVGKLFF	TGCGCCAGCAGCTCGGCCGGGACTGGGGTCGGGAAACTGTTTTTT
many	TRBV6-2/TRBV6-3	TRBJ2-5	-	CASSSPTPDQGSKTQYF	TGTGCCAGCAGTTCCCCGACGCCGGACCAGGGAAGCAAGACCCAGTACTTC
many	TRBV6-1	TRBJ1-2	-	CASSPPEGGGYTF	TGTGCCAGCAGTCCGCCTGAAGGGGGGGGCTACACCTTC
once	TRBV4-3	TRBJ1-2	-	CASSQVPPNYGYTF	TGCGCCAGCAGCCAAGTCCCCCCTAACTATGGCTACACCTTC
many	TRBV7-2	TRBJ1-1	-	CASSLSGFMNTEAFF	TGTGCCAGCAGCTTATCCGGCTTCATGAACACTGAAGCTTTCTTT
many	TRBV2	TRBJ2-6	TRBD1	CASIRTGGAGANVLTF	TGTGCCAGCATACGGACAGGGGGCGCTGGGGCCAACGTCCTGACTTTC
few	TRBV4-1	TRBJ2-7	TRBD2	CASSQEDSGSYEQYF	TGCGCCAGCAGCCAAGAAGATAGCGGGAGTTACGAGCAGTACTTC
many	TRBV12-3/TRBV12-4	TRBJ2-2	-	CATRPSDANTGELFF	TGTGCCACCCGGCCGTCGGACGCGAACACCGGGGAGCTGTTTTTT
few	TRBV9	TRBJ1-1	TRBD1	CASSGKDRVGTEAFF	TGTGCCAGCAGCGGCAAGGACAGGGTTGGCACTGAAGCTTTCTTT
-	TRBV2	TRBJ2-1	-	CASSVPRQTYNEQFF	TGTGCCAGCAGTGTCCCTAGACAGACCTACAATGAGCAGTTCTTC
many	TRBV5-1	TRBJ2-7	TRBD1	CASSLQPQGVDEQYF	TGCGCCAGCAGCTTGCAACCCCAGGGGGTTGACGAGCAGTACTTC
-	TRBV7-6	TRBJ2-1	TRBD2	CASSQATSGGAEQFF	TGTGCCAGCAGCCAGGCTACTAGCGGGGGCGCTGAGCAGTTCTTC
many	TRBV5-1	TRBJ1-1	-	CASSLGDGGEAFF	TGCGCCAGCAGCTTGGGCGACGGGGGTGAAGCTTTCTTT
many	TRBV5-1	TRBJ2-7	TRBD1	CASSFGTGGLYEQYF	TGCGCCAGCAGCTTTGGGACAGGGGGACTCTACGAGCAGTACTTC
few	TRBV9	TRBJ1-6	-	CASSVESANNSPLHF	TGTGCCAGCAGCGTAGAGTCAGCTAATAATTCACCCCTCCACTTT
-	TRBV11-2	TRBJ2-1	TRBD2	CASSLASGGGYNEQFF	TGTGCCAGCAGCTTAGCTAGCGGGGGGGGGTACAATGAGCAGTTCTTC
many	TRBV12-5	TRBJ2-3	-	CASGLRGDNTDTQYF	TGTGCTAGTGGGCTTCGCGGGGACAACACAGATACGCAGTATTTT
many	TRBV28	TRBJ1-1	-	CASTLSGITEAFF	TGTGCCAGCACCCTCAGTGGGATCACTGAAGCTTTCTTT
-	TRBV3-1	TRBJ2-2	TRBD1	CASSGSTGDEAGELFF	TGTGCCAGCAGCGGCTCAACAGGGGACGAGGCCGGGGAGCTGTTTTTT
few	TRBV20-1	TRBJ2-1	TRBD2	CSAPAGLGRGEQFF	TGCAGTGCTCCGGCGGGACTAGGGAGAGGTGAGCAGTTCTTC
few	TRBV20-1	TRBJ2-1	TRBD2	CSALAGGLNEQFF	TGCAGTGCCTTAGCGGGGGGGCTCAATGAGCAGTTCTTC
-	TRBV25-1	TRBJ2-7	-	CASISGTYEQYF	TGTGCCAGCATCTCCGGAACCTACGAGCAGTACTTC
few	TRBV12-3/TRBV12-4	TRBJ1-2	-	CASRVDGNYGYTF	TGTGCCAGCAGGGTGGACGGTAACTATGGCTACACCTTC
few	TRBV25-1	TRBJ1-2	TRBD1	CASSEWQGALNGYTF	TGTGCCAGCAGTGAATGGCAGGGGGCGCTTAATGGCTACACCTTC
many	TRBV10-3	TRBJ1-1	-	CAISGGEGTEAFF	TGTGCCATCAGTGGAGGGGAAGGGACTGAAGCTTTCTTT
many	TRBV12-3/TRBV12-4	TRBJ1-5	TRBD1	CASSNDRVISNQPQHF	TGTGCCAGCAGTAACGACAGGGTCATTAGCAATCAGCCCCAGCATTTT